These 8 T cell receptor beta chains originate from one sample sequenced in a study of T cell repertoires in cytomegalovirus infection (dated 2019 in TCRdb). Sequencing relied on an Illumina HiSeq 1500. Using fastp trimming at Q25 and MiXCR clonotype assembly, TCRdb reanalyzed the public sequencing data and kept in-frame beta chains. Here each entry gathers all rows of one CDR3 protein and keeps the most common genes and DNA. The sample table holds 200,000 to 250,000 distinct CDR3 sequences, of which under 25% were seen once. The top ten hold 15% to 20% of the sample. Sequences were obtained from CD8+ T cells from PBMCs. These receptors were collected from a human donor in good health (CMV status not recorded). Some clones in this sample may be carry-over from other donors' samples.

The table lists this clonotype with a few counts. The V gene is TRBV25-1, the J gene TRBJ1-6, with a weak D call TRBD1 (5 bases). Trimming stripped 8 bases from V and 1 base from J, with 12 bases between. This CDR3 has 15 amino acids. Germline assignment: CDR1 MGHDK and CDR2 SYGVNS. CDR3 sequence reads: CASRDGLSYNSPLHF. CDR3 coding DNA: TGTGCCAGCCGGGACGGGTTGTCCTATAATTCACCCCTCCACTTT.

At least ten counts were recorded for this clonotype. The chain uses TRBV2 and TRBJ2-7; D unclear. Looked up from germline, CDR1 is SNHLY and CDR2 is FYNNEI. This CDR3 has 13 amino acids. Trimming stripped 2 bases from V and 1 base from J, with 6 bases between. The CDR3: CASSEMGSYEQYF. The CDR3 bases are TGTGCCAGCAGTGAAATGGGGTCCTACGAGCAGTACTTC.

The J gene is TRBJ2-7, the V gene TRBV19; perhaps TRBD1 as D (5 bases). V lost 6 bases and J lost 0, with 9 bases in between. The germline CDR1 and CDR2 sequences are LNHDA and SQIVND (reference sequence). The CDR3 extends over 13 amino acids. The CDR3 sequence: CASSRQSSYEQYF. The DNA for the CDR3 is TGTGCCAGTAGCAGACAGTCCTCCTACGAGCAGTACTTC.

The chain combines TRBV7-3 with TRBJ2-7; 8 nucleotides agree with TRBD1. V lost 2 bases to trimming and J lost 2 bases; unmatched junction nucleotides: 5. CDR3 length equals 15 residues. CDR1 is SGHTA, CDR2 FQGTGA, per germline. The CDR3 sequence is CASSLHGTGTYEQYF. CDR3 DNA: TGTGCCAGCAGCTTACACGGGACAGGCACCTACGAGCAGTACTTC.

This clonotype showed up just a few times. The J gene is TRBJ2-1, the V gene TRBV19, with 7 bases lining up with TRBD1. V shed 1 base and J 12 bases; nucleotides not matched to a gene: 3. The CDR3 totals 12 residues. The germline V gene encodes CDR1 LNHDA and CDR2 SQIVND (reference sequence). Here the CDR3 DNA reads TGTGCCAGTAGTATAGGGGGACAGAGGCAGTTCTTC. It yields the protein CASSIGGQRQFF.

The sample holds a few counts of this clonotype. The chain combines TRBV7-9 with TRBJ2-7; D gene ambiguous. The V gene lost 0 bases and the J gene lost 1 base, with 13 bases spanning the gap. There are 16 residues in the CDR3. Germline loops: CDR1 SEHNR, CDR2 FQNEAQ (reference sequence). The CDR3 DNA reads as TGTGCCAGCAGCTTAGCCGACTCTCCCCTTTCCTACGAGCAGTACTTC. Translating gives CASSLADSPLSYEQYF.

This clonotype was seen a few times. The chain is built from TRBV20-1 and TRBJ1-1, with a tentative D call TRBD1 (5 bases). V was cut by 1 base and J by 8 bases, with 17 bases left in between. This CDR3 has 14 residues. CDR1 and CDR2 (germline): DFQATT, SNEGSKA (reference sequence). CDR3 sequence: CSARGGGQGLEAFF. The DNA for the CDR3 is TGCAGTGCTAGAGGAGGCGGGCAGGGATTAGAAGCTTTCTTT.

At least ten counts were recorded for this clonotype. This chain links TRBV7-9 with TRBJ2-1; D is uncertain. CDR3 length equals 14 residues. The germline CDR1 and CDR2 sequences are SEHNR and FQNEAQ (reference sequence). Deletions cut 7 bases from V and 3 bases from J, with 13 bases between. The CDR3, as DNA: TGTGCCAGCATCAGCCCGGCGAACTACAATGAGCAGTTCTTC. Translating gives CASISPANYNEQFF.